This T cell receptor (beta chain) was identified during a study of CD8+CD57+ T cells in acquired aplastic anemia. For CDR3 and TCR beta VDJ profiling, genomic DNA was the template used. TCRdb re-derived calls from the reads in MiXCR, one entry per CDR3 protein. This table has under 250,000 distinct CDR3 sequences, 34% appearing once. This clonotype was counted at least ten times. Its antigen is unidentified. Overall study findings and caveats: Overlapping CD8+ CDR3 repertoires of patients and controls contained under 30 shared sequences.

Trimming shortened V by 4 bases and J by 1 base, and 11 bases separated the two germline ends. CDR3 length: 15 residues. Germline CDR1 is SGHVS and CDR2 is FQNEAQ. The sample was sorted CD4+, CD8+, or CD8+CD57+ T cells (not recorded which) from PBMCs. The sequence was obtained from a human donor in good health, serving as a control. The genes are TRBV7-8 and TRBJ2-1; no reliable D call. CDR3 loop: CASSSRLVSYNEQFF. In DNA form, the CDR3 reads TGTGCCAGCAGCTCAAGATTGGTGTCCTACAATGAGCAGTTCTTC.